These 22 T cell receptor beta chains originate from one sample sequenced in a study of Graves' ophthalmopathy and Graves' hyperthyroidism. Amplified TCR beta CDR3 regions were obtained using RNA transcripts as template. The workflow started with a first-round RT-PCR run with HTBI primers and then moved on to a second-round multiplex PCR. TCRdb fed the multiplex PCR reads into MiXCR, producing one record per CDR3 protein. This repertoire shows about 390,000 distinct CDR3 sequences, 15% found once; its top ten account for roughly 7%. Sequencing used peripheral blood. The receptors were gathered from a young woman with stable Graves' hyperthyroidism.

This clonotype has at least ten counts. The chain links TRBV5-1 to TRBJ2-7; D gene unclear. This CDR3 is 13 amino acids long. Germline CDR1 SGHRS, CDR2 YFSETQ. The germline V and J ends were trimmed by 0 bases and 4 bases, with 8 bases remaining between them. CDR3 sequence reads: CASSLGHYYEQYF. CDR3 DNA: TGCGCCAGCAGCTTGGGCCACTATTACGAGCAGTACTTC.

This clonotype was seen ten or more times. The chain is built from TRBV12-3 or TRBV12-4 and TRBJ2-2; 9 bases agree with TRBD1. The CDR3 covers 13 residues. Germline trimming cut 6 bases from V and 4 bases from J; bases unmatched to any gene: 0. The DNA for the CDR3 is TGTGCCAGCAGGGGACAGGGCACCGGGGAGCTGTTTTTT. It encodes CASRGQGTGELFF.

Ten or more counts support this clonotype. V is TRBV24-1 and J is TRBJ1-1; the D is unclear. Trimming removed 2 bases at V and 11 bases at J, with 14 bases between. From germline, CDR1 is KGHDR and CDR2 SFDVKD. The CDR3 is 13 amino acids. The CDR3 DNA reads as TGTGCCACCAGTGATTCTAAATTCCGCTCGGCTTTCTTT. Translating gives CATSDSKFRSAFF.

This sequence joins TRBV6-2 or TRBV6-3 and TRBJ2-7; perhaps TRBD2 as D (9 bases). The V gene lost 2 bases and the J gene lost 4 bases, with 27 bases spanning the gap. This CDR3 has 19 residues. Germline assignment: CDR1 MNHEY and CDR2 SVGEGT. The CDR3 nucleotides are TGTGCCAGCAGTTACCCGACAGGGGTTACCGGGCTAGCGGGATACGAGCAGTACTTC. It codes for CASSYPTGVTGLAGYEQYF.

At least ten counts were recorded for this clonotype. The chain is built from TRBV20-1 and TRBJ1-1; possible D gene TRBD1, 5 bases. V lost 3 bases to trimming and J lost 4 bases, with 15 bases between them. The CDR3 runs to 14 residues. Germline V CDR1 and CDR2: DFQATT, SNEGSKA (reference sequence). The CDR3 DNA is TGCAGTGCTAGCACGGCAGGGCTTGCCACTGAAGCTTTCTTT. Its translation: CSASTAGLATEAFF.

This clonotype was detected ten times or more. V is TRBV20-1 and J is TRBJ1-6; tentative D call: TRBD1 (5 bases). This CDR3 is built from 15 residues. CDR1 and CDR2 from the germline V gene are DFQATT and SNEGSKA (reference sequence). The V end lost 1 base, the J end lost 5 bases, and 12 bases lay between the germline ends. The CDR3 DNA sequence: TGCAGTGCTAGAGGGGAAGGGGAGAATAATTCACCCCTCCACTTT. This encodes CSARGEGENNSPLHF.

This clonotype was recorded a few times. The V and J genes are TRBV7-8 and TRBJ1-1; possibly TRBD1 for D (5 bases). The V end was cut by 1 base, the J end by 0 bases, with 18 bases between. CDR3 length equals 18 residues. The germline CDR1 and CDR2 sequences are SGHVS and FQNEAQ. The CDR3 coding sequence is TGTGCCAGCAGCTTAGAACGGATACGGGGACGGTTGAACACTGAAGCTTTCTTT. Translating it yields CASSLERIRGRLNTEAFF.

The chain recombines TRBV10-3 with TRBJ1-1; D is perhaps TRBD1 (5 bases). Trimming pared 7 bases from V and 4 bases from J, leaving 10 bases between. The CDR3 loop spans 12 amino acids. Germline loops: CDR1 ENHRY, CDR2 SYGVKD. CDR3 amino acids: CAITSGGTEAFF. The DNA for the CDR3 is TGTGCCATCACCAGTGGGGGCACTGAAGCTTTCTTT.

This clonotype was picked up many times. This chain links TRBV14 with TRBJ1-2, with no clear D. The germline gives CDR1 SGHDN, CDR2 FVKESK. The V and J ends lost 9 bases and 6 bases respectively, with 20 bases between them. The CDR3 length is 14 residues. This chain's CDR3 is CASSPLVLLDGYTF. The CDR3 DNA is TGTGCCAGTAGTCCGTTGGTTCTACTAGATGGCTACACCTTC.

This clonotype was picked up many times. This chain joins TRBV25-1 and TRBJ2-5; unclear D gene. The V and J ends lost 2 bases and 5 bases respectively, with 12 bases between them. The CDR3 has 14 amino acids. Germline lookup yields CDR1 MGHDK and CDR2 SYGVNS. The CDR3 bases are TGTGCCAGCAGTGAACCCACTCCTAGGGAGACCCAGTACTTC. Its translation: CASSEPTPRETQYF.

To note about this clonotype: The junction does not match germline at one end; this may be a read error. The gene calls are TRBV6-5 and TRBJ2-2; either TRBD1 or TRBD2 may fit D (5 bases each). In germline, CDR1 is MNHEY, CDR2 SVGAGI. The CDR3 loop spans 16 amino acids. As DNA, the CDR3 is TGTGCCAGCAGTTACCTGCAGGGAGCGAACATCGGGGAGCTGTTTTTT. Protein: CASSYLQGANIGELFF.

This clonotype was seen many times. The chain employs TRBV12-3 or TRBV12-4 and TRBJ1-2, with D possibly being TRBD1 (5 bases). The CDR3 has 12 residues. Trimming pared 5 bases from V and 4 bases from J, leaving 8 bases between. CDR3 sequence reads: CASSPGVYGYTF. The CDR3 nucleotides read TGTGCCAGCAGTCCGGGGGTCTATGGCTACACCTTC.

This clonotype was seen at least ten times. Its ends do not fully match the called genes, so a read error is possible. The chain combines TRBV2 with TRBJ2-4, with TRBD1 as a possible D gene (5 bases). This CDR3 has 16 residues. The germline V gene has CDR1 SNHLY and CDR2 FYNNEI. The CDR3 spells CASSLGVGHQGNIKYF. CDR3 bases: TGTGCCAGCAGTCTTGGCGTGGGCCACCAGGGAAACATTAAGTACTTC.

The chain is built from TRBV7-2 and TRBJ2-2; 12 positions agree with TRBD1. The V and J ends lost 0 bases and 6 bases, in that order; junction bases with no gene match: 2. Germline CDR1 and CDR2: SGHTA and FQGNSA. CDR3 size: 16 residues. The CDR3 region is CASSLAGQGASGELFF. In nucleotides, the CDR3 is TGTGCCAGCAGCTTAGCGGGACAGGGGGCGTCCGGGGAGCTGTTTTTT.

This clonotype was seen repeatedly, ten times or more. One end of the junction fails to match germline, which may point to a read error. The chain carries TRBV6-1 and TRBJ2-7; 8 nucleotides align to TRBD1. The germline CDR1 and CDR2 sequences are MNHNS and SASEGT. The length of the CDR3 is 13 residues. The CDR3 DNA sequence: TGTGCCAGCAGGGACGGACAGGGCTACGAGCAGTGCTTC. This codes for CASRDGQGYEQCF.

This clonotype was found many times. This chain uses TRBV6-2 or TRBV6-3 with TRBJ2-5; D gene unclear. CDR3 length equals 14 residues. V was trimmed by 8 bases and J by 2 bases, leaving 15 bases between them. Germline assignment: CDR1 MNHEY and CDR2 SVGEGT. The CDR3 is CASASQFSQETQYF. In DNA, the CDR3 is TGTGCCAGCGCGAGTCAATTTTCTCAAGAGACCCAGTACTTC.

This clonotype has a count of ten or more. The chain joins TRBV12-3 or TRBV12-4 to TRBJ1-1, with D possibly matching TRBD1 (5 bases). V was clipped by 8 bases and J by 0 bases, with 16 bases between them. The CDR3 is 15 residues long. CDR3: CASVAGRIMNTEAFF. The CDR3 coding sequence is TGTGCCAGCGTCGCAGGGAGAATAATGAACACTGAAGCTTTCTTT.

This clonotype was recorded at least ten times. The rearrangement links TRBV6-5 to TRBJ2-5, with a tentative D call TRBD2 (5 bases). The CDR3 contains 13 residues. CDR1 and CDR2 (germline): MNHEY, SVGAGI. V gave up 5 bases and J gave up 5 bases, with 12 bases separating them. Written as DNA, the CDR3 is TGTGCCAGCAGTCAGACCCGCGGGGAGACCCAGTACTTC. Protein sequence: CASSQTRGETQYF.

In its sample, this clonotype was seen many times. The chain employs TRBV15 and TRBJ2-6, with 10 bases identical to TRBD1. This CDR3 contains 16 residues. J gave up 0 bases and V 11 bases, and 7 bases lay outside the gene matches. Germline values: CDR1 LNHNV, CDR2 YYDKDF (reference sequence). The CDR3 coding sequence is TGTGCCGGGCCGGGACAGGGGAGCTCTGGGGCCAACGTCCTGACTTTC. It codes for CAGPGQGSSGANVLTF.

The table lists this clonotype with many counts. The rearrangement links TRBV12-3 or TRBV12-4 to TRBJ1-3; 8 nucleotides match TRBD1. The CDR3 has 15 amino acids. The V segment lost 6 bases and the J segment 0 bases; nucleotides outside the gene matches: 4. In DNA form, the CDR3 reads TGTGCCAGCAGGTCAGGGGGCAACTCTGGAAACACCATATATTTT. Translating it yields CASRSGGNSGNTIYF.

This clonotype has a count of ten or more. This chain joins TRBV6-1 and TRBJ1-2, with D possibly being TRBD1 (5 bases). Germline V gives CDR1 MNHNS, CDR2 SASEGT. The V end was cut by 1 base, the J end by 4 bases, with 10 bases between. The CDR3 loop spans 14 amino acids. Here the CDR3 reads CASSEGGAVYGYTF. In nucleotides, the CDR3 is TGTGCCAGCAGTGAAGGGGGCGCGGTCTATGGCTACACCTTC.

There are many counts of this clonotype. CDR3 sequence reads: CASSEARSSYGYTF. CDR3 nucleotide sequence: TGTGCCAGCAGTGAAGCTCGGTCGAGTTATGGCTACACCTTC. The V gene is TRBV6-1, the J gene TRBJ1-2; no firm D call. This CDR3 has 14 residues. V dropped 0 bases and J dropped 5 bases, with 10 bases sitting between them. Germline V lookup: CDR1 MNHNS, CDR2 SASEGT.